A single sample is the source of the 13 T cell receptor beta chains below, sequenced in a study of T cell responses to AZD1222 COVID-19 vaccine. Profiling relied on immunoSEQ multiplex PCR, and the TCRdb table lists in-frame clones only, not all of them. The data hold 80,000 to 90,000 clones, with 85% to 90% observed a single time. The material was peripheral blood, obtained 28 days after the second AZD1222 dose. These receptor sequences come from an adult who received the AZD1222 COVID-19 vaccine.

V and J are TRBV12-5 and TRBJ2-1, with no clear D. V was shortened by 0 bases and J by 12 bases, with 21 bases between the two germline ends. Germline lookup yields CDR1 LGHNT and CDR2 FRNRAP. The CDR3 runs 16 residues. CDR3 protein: CASGLVALAPLFGQFF. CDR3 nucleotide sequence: TGTGCTAGTGGTTTGGTAGCACTGGCCCCCTTGTTTGGGCAGTTCTTC. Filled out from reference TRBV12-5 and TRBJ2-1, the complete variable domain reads DARVTQTPRHKVTEMGQEVTMRCQPILGHNTVFWYRQTMMQGLELLAYFRNRAPLDDSGMPKDRFSAEMPDATLATLKIQPSEPRDSAVYFCASGLVALAPLFGQFFGPGTRLTVL.

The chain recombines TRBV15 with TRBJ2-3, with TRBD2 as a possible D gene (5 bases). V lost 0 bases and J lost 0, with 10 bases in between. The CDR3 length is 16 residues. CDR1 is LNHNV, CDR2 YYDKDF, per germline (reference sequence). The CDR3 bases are TGTGCCACCAGCAGAGATCGAGCGGTTAGCACAGATACGCAGTATTTT. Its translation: CATSRDRAVSTDTQYF. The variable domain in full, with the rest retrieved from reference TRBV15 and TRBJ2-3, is DAMVIQNPRYQVTQFGKPVTLSCSQTLNHNVMYWYQQKSSQAPKLLFHYYDKDFNNEADTPDNFQSRRPNTSFCFLDIRSPGLGDTAMYLCATSRDRAVSTDTQYFGPGTRLTVL.

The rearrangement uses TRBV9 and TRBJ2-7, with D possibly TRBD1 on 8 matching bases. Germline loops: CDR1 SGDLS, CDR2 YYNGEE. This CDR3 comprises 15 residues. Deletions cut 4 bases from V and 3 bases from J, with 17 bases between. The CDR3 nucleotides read TGTGCCAGCAGCACAGGGGGGGCTACTCTCTACGAGCAGTACTTC. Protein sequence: CASSTGGATLYEQYF.

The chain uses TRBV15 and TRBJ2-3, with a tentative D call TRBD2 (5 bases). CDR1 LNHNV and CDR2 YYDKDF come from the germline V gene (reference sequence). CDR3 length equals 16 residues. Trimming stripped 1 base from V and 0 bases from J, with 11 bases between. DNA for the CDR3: TGTGCCACCAGCAGAGCGAGGGCCCGAAGCACAGATACGCAGTATTTT. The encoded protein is CATSRARARSTDTQYF.

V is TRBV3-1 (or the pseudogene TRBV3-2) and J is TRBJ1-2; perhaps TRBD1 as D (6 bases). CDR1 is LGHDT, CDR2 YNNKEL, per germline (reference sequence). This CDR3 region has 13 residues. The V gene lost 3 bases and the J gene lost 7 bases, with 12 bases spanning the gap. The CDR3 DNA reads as TGTGCCAGCAGCCAGCGGGGGGCCCTTGGCTACACCTTC. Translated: CASSQRGALGYTF.

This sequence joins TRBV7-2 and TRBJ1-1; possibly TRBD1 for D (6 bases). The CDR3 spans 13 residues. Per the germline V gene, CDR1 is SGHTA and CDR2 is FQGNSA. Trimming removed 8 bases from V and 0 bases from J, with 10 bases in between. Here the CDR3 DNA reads TGTGCCAGCCGGGACACCCTGAACACTGAAGCTTTCTTT. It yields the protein CASRDTLNTEAFF.

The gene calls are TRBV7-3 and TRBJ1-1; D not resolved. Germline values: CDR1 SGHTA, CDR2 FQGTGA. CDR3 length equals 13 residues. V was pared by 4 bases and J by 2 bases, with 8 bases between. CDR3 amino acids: CASSSQLNTEAFF. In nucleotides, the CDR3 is TGTGCCAGCAGCTCACAGTTAAACACTGAAGCTTTCTTT.

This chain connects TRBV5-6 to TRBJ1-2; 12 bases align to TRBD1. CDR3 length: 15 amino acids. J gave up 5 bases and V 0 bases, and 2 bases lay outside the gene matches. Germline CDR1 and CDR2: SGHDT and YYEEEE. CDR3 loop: CASSLGDRGLYGYTF. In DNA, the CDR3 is TGTGCCAGCAGCTTGGGGGACAGGGGGCTTTATGGCTACACCTTC.

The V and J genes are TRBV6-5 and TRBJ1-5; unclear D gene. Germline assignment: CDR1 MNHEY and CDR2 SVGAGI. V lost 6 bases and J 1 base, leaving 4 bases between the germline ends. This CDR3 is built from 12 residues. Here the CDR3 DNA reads TGTGCCAGCAGGGCGAGCAATCAGCCCCAGCATTTT. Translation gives CASRASNQPQHF.

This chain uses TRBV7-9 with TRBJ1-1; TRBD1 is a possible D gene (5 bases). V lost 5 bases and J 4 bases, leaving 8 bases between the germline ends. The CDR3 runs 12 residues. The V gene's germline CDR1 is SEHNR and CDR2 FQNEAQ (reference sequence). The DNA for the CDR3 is TGTGCCAGCAGCCCCGGGGGCACTGAAGCTTTCTTT. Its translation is CASSPGGTEAFF.

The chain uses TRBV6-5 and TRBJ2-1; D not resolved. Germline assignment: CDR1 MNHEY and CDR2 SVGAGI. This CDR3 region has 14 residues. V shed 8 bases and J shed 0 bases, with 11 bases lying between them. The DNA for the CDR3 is TGTGCCAGCGCTAACAGTCCCTCCTACAATGAGCAGTTCTTC. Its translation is CASANSPSYNEQFF.

The CDR3 DNA sequence: TGTGCCAGGAACCGGACAGTCCAAGAGACCCAGTACTTC. Its translation is CARNRTVQETQYF. The gene calls are TRBV9 and TRBJ2-5; maybe TRBD1 (6 bases). Germline CDR1 SGDLS, CDR2 YYNGEE. V dropped 8 bases and J dropped 1 base, with 12 bases sitting between them. The CDR3 is 13 residues long.

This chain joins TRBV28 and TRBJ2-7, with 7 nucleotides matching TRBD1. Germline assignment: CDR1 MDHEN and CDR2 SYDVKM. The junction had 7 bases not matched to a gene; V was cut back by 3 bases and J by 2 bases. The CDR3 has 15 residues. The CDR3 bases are TGTGCCAGCAGTTTCATCCGGGACAGTGCCTACGAGCAGTACTTC. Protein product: CASSFIRDSAYEQYF.